A selection of T cell receptor beta chains follows, all from one sample in a study of shared clonotypes between healthy human individuals. Produced via immunoSEQ multiplex PCR; TCRdb's table is partial and in-frame only. The sample lists under 150,000 clones; around 73% were seen once. Sequenced sample: memory CD8+ T cells sorted from blood. The receptor source for this set is a woman aged 30 to 39 in good health. The CDR3 runs from the conserved cysteine through the conserved F or W. The D gene is left open where the match is weak. Size values are once, few and many counts, or a class for expanded clones, and some rows have none.

j_call: TRBJ2-7
v_call: TRBV7-2
d_call: TRBD2
clone_size: few
cdr3_nt: TGTGCCAGCAGCTTCGGACTAGCGGGGGGATACGAGCAGTACTTC
cdr3_aa: CASSFGLAGGYEQYF

j_call: TRBJ2-2
v_call: TRBV9
d_call: TRBD1
clone_size: .
cdr3_nt: TGTGCCAGCAGCGTTAGCCGGGACAGGACTTACACCGGGGAGCTGTTTTTT
cdr3_aa: CASSVSRDRTYTGELFF

j_call: TRBJ2-7
v_call: TRBV5-1
d_call: TRBD2
clone_size: .
cdr3_nt: TGCGCCAGCAGCTCCGGGACTAGCGCCATAGGCCGGTACGAGCAGTACTTC
cdr3_aa: CASSSGTSAIGRYEQYF

j_call: TRBJ1-1
v_call: TRBV27
d_call: TRBD1
clone_size: .
cdr3_nt: TGTGCCAGCAAAGTGGCCGACAGGGGCGCTGAAGCTTTCTTT
cdr3_aa: CASKVADRGAEAFF

j_call: TRBJ2-2
v_call: TRBV29-1
d_call: .
clone_size: .
cdr3_nt: TGCAGCGCAAGAGAGGTTCCGGACACCGGGGAGCTGTTTTTT
cdr3_aa: CSAREVPDTGELFF

j_call: TRBJ2-1
v_call: TRBV27
d_call: .
clone_size: .
cdr3_nt: TGTGCCAGCAGTTTAATGGGCTACAATGAGCAGTTCTTC
cdr3_aa: CASSLMGYNEQFF

j_call: TRBJ2-7
v_call: TRBV5-6
d_call: .
clone_size: .
cdr3_nt: TGTGCCAGCAGCTTGGATCCTGGGACCTGGGGGTCCTACGAGCAGTACTTC
cdr3_aa: CASSLDPGTWGSYEQYF

j_call: TRBJ2-3
v_call: TRBV6-4
d_call: .
clone_size: few
cdr3_nt: TGTGCCAGCAGTGACTCGGCAGGGTCCGCCACAGATACGCAGTATTTT
cdr3_aa: CASSDSAGSATDTQYF

j_call: TRBJ2-1
v_call: TRBV19
d_call: .
clone_size: .
cdr3_nt: TGTGCCAGTAGTATAGGGAGAGGCCTTCCCAGCTACAATGAGCAGTTCTTC
cdr3_aa: CASSIGRGLPSYNEQFF

j_call: TRBJ1-5
v_call: TRBV28
d_call: TRBD1
clone_size: .
cdr3_nt: TGTGCCAGCGGGGAGCCTCTGACAGGGTCGAACCAGCCCCAGCATTTT
cdr3_aa: CASGEPLTGSNQPQHF

j_call: TRBJ1-2
v_call: TRBV7-9
d_call: .
clone_size: .
cdr3_nt: TGTGCCAGCAGCTCAATCACAAGTTCCTGGGGCTACACCTTC
cdr3_aa: CASSSITSSWGYTF

j_call: TRBJ1-2
v_call: TRBV27
d_call: TRBD1
clone_size: .
cdr3_nt: TGTGCCAGCAGTTCCTTAACTCTTGGGACAGCAGATGGCTACACCTTC
cdr3_aa: CASSSLTLGTADGYTF

j_call: TRBJ2-7
v_call: TRBV25-1
d_call: TRBD1
clone_size: few
cdr3_nt: TGTGCCAGCAGTGAAGGGGACAGGGGGCTAGGCGAGCAGTACTTC
cdr3_aa: CASSEGDRGLGEQYF